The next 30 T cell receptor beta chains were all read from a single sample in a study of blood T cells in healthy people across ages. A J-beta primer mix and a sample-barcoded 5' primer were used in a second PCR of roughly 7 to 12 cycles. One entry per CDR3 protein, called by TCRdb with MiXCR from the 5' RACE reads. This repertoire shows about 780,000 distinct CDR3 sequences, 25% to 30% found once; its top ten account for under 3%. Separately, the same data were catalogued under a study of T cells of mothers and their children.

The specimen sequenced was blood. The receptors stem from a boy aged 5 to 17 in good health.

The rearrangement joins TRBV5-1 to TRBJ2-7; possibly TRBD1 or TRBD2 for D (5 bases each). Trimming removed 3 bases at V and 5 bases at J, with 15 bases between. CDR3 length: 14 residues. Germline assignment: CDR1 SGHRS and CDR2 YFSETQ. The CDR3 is CASSWDPERHEQYF. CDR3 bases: TGCGCCAGCAGCTGGGACCCCGAGAGGCACGAGCAGTACTTC.

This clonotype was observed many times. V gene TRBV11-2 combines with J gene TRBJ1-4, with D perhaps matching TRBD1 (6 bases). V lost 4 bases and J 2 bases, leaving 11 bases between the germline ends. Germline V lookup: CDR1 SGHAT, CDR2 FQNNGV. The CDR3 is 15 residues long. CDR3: CASSSTGRTNEKLFF. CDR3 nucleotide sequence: TGTGCCAGCAGCTCTACAGGGAGGACTAATGAAAAACTGTTTTTT.

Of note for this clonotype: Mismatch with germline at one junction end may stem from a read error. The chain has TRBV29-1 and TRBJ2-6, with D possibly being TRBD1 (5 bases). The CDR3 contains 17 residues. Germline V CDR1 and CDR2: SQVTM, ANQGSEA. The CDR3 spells CSVEDGARSSGANVQTF. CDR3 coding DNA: TGCAGCGTTGAAGATGGGGCCCGATCCTCTGGGGCCAACGTCCAGACTTTC.

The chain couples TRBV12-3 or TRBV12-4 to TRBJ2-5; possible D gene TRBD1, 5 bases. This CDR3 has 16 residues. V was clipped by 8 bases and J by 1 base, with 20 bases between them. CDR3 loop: CASAKGQNNPQETQYF. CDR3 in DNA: TGTGCCAGCGCGAAGGGGCAGAATAACCCCCAAGAGACCCAGTACTTC.

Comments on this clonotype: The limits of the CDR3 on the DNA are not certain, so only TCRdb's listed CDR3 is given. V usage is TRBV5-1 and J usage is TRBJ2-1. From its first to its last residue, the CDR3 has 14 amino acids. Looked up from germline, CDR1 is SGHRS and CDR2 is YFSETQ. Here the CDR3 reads CASSSVAHGNERFF.

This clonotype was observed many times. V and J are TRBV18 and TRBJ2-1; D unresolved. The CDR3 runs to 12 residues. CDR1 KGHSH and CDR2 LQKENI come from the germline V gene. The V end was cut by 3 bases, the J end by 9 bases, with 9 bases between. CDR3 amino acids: CASSPSIGEQFF. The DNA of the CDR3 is TGTGCCAGCTCACCTAGTATCGGTGAGCAGTTCTTC.

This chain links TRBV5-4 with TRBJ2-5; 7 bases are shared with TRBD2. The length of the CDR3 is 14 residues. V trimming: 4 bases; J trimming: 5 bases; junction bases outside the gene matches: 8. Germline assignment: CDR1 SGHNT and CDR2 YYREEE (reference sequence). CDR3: CASSPRGSRETQYF. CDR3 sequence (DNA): TGTGCCAGCAGCCCGCGGGGGAGTCGGGAGACCCAGTACTTC.

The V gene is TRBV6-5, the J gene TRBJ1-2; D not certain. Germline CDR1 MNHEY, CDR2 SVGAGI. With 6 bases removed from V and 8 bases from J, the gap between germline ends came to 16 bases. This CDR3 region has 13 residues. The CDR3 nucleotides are TGTGCCAGCAGGCGAACGCTTGGAACCGGCTACACCTTC. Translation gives CASRRTLGTGYTF.

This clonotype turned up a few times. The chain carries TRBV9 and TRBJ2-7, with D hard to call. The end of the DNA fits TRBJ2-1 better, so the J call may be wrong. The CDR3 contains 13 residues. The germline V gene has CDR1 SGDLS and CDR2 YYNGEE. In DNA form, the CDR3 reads TGTGCCAGCAGCCCAGTCTCAGGAAATGAGCAGTTCTTC. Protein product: CASSPVSGNEQFF.

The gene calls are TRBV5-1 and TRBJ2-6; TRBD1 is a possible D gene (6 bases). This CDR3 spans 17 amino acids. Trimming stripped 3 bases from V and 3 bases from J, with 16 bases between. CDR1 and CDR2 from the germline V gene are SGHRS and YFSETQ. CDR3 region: CASSSPFTGLGANVLTF. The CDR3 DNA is TGCGCCAGCAGCTCCCCATTTACAGGGCTTGGGGCCAACGTCCTGACTTTC. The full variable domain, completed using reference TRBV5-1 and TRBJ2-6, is KAGVTQTPRYLIKTRGQQVTLSCSPISGHRSVSWYQQTPGQGLQFLFEYFSETQRNKGNFPGRFSGRQFSNSRSEMNVSTLELGDSALYLCASSSPFTGLGANVLTFGAGSRLTVL.

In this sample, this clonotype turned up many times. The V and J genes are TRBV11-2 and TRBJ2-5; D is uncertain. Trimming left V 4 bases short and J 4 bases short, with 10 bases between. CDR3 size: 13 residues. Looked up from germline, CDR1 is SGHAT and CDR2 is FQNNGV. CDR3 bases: TGTGCCAGCAGCTCCCCCGGCCGAGAGACCCAGTACTTC. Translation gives CASSSPGRETQYF.

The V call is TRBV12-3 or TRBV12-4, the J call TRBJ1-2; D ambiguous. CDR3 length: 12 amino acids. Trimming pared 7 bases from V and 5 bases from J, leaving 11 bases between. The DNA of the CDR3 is TGTGCCAGCACCCGAGAAGCATATGGCTACACCTTC. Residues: CASTREAYGYTF.

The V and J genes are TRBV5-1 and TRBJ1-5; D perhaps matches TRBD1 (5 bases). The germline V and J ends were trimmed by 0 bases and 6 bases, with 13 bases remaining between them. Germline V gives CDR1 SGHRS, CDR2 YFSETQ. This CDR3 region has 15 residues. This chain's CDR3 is CASSLESGLGQPQHF. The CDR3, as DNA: TGCGCCAGCAGCTTGGAGTCAGGGTTGGGTCAGCCCCAGCATTTT.

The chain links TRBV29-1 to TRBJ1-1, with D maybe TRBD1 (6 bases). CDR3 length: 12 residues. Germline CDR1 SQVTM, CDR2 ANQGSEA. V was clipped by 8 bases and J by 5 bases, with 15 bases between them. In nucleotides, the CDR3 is TGCAGCCTTGGGGGGCGTTGGACTGAAGCTTTCTTT. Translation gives CSLGGRWTEAFF.

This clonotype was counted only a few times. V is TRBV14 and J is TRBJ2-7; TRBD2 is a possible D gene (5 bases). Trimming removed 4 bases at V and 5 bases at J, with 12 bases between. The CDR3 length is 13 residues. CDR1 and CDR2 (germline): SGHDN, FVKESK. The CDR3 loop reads CASSRNFGDEQYF. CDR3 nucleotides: TGTGCCAGCAGCCGGAACTTCGGGGACGAGCAGTACTTC.

Here the CDR3 DNA reads TGTGCCAGCAGCCTAACTTGGGGGGACAGGCATTCACCCCTCCACTTT. Amino acid sequence: CASSLTWGDRHSPLHF. The chain employs TRBV7-2 and TRBJ1-6; TRBD1 matches at 8 bases. Germline V gene sequence: CDR1 SGHTA, CDR2 FQGNSA. J lost 8 bases, V lost 5 bases, and 11 bases had no gene match. CDR3 length equals 16 residues.

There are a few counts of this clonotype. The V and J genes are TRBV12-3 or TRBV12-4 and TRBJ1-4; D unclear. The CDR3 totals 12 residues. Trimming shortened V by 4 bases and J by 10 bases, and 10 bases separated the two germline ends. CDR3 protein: CASSSPTGKLFF. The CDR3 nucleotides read TGTGCCAGCAGTTCCCCAACCGGAAAACTGTTTTTT.

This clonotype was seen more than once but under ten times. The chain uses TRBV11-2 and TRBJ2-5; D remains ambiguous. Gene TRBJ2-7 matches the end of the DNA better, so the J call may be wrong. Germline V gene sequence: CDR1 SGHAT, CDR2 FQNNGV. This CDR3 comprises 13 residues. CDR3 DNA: TGTGCCAGCAGCTTGGTGTTGAATGTCGAGCAGTACTTC. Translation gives CASSLVLNVEQYF.

The chain's CDR3 is CASRMGLTNYGYTF. DNA for the CDR3: TGTGCCAGCAGGATGGGGCTCACTAACTATGGCTACACCTTC. The chain carries TRBV12-3 or TRBV12-4 and TRBJ1-2; a possible D gene is TRBD1 (5 bases). The CDR3 covers 14 residues. V was shortened by 6 bases and J by 0 bases, with 11 bases between the two germline ends.

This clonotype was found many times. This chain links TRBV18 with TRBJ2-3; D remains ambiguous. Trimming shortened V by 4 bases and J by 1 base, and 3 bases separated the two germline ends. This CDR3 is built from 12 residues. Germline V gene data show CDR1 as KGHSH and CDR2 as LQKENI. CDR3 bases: TGTGCCAGCTCACTTCGCACAGATACGCAGTATTTT. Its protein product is CASSLRTDTQYF.

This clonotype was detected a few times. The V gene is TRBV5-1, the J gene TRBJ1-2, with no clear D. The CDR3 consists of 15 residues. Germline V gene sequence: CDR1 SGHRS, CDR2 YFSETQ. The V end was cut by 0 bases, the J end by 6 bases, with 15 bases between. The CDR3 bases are TGCGCCAGCAGCTTGGTGGTGGCAGGACCGGATGGCTACACCTTC. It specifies CASSLVVAGPDGYTF.

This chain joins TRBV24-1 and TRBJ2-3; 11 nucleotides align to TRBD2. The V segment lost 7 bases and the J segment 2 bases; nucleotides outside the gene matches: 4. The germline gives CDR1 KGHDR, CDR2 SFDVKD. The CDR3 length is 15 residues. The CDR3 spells CATSKLAGATDTQYF. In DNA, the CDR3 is TGTGCCACCAGCAAACTAGCGGGGGCCACAGATACGCAGTATTTT.

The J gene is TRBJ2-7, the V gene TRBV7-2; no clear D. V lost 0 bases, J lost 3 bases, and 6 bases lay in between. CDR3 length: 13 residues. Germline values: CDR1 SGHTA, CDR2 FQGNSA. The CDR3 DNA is TGTGCCAGCAGCTTAGCAGTGATCTACGAGCAGTACTTC. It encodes CASSLAVIYEQYF.

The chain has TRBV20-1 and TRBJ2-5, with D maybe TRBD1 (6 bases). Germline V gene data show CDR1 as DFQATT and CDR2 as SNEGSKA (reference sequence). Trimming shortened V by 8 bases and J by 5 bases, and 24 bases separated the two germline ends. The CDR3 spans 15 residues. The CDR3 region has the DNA TGCAGTACTTCTCGGGCCAGGGACACGTGGGAGACCCAGTACTTC. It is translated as CSTSRARDTWETQYF.

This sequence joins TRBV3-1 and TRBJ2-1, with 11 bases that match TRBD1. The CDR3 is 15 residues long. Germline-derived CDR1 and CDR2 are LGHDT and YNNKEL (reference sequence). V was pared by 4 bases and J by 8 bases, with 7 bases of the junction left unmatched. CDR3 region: CASSPGQGATDEQFF. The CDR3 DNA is TGTGCCAGCAGCCCCGGACAGGGGGCAACGGATGAGCAGTTCTTC.

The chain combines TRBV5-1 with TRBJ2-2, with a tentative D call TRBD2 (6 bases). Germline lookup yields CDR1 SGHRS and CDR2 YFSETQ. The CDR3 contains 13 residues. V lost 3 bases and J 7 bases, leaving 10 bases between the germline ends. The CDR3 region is CASSSNGGGELFF. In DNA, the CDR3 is TGCGCCAGCAGCTCCAACGGGGGCGGGGAGCTGTTTTTT. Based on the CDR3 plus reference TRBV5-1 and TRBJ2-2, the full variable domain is KAGVTQTPRYLIKTRGQQVTLSCSPISGHRSVSWYQQTPGQGLQFLFEYFSETQRNKGNFPGRFSGRQFSNSRSEMNVSTLELGDSALYLCASSSNGGGELFFGEGSRLTVL.

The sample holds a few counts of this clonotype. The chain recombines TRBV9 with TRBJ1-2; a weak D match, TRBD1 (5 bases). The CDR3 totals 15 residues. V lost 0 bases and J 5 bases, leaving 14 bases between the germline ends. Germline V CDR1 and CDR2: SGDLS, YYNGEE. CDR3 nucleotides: TGTGCCAGCAGCGTAGGACAGTATGGCGCATATGGCTACACCTTC. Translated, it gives CASSVGQYGAYGYTF. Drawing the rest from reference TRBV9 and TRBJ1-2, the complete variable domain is DSGVTQTPKHLITATGQRVTLRCSPRSGDLSVYWYQQSLDQGLQFLIQYYNGEERAKGNILERFSAQQFPDLHSELNLSSLELGDSALYFCASSVGQYGAYGYTFGSGTRLTVV.

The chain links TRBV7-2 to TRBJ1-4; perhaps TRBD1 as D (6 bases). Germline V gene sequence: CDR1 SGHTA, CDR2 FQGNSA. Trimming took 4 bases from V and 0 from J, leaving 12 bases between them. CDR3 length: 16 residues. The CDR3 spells CASSSGQRATNEKLFF. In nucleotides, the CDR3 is TGTGCCAGCAGCTCAGGACAGCGCGCAACTAATGAAAAACTGTTTTTT.

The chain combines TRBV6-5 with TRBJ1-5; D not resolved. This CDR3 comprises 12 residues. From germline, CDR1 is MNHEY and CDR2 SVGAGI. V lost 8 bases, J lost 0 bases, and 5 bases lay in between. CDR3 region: CASGFSNQPQHF. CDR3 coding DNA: TGTGCCAGCGGTTTTAGCAATCAGCCCCAGCATTTT.

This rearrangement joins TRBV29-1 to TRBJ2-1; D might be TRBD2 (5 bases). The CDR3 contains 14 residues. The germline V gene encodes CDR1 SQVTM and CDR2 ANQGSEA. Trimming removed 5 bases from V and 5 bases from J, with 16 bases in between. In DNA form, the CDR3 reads TGCAGCGTTCACCCGGGATCTCCCAACAATGAGCAGTTCTTC. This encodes CSVHPGSPNNEQFF.